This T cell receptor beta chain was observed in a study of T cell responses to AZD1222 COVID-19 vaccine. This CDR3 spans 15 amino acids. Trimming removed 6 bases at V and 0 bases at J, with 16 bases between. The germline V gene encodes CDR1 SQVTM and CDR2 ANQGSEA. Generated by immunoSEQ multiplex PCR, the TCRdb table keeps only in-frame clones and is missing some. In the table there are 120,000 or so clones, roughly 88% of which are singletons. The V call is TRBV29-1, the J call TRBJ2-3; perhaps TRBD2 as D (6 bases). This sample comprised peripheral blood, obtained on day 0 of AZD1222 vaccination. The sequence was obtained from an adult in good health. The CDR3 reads CSVAGGATSTDTQYF. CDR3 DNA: TGCAGCGTCGCCGGGGGAGCCACTAGCACAGATACGCAGTATTTT.